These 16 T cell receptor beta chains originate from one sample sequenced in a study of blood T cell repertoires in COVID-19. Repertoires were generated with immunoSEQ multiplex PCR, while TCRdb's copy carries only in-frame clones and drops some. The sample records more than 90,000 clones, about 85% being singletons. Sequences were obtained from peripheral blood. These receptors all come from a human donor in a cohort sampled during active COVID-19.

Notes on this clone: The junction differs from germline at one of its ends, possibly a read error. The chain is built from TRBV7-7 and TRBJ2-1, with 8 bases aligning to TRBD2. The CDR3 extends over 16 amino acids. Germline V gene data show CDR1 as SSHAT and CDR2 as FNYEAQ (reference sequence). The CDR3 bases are TGTGCTAGCAGCTTAGGCCCGCGGGGGGCCGGCAATGAGCAGTTCTTC. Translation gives CASSLGPRGAGNEQFF.

CDR3 residues: CAGTGTMNTEAFF. In DNA form, the CDR3 reads TGTGCCGGAACCGGGACAATGAACACTGAAGCTTTCTTT. This sequence joins TRBV28 and TRBJ1-1, with TRBD1 as a possible D gene (6 bases). Trimming removed 11 bases at V and 0 bases at J, with 13 bases between. CDR1 is MDHEN and CDR2 is SYDVKM in the germline V gene. CDR3 length: 13 amino acids.

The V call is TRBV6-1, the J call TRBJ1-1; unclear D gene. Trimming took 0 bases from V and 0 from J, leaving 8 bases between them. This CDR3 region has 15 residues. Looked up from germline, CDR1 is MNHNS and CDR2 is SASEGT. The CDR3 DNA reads TGTGCCAGCAGTGAAGCGGCGGGGATGAACACTGAAGCTTTCTTT. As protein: CASSEAAGMNTEAFF.

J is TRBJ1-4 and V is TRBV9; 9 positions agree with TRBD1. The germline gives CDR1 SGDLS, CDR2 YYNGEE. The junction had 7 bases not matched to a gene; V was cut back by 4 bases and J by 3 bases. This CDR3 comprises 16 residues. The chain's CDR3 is CASSITGGQSNEKLFF. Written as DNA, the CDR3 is TGTGCCAGCAGCATAACAGGGGGCCAGTCTAATGAAAAACTGTTTTTT.

The chain's CDR3 is CATSERTGDGYTF. The CDR3 nucleotides are TGTGCCACCAGTGAGCGAACAGGGGATGGCTACACCTTC. The V call is TRBV24-1, the J call TRBJ1-2; TRBD1 matches at 7 bases. Germline CDR1 reads KGHDR; CDR2 reads SFDVKD. The CDR3 is 13 amino acids. V shed 4 bases, J shed 6 bases, and the junction held 4 bases outside the gene matches.

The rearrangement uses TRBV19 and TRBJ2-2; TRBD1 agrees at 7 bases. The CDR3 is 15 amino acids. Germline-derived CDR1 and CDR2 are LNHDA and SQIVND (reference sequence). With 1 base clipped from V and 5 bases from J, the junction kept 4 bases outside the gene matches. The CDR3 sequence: CASSIGQGSTGELFF. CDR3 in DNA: TGTGCCAGTAGTATAGGACAGGGAAGTACCGGGGAGCTGTTTTTT.

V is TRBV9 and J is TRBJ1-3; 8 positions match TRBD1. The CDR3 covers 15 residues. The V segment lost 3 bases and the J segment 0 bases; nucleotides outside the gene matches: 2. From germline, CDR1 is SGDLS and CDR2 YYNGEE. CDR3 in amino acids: CASSAGQGSGNTIYF. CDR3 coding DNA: TGTGCCAGCAGCGCCGGACAGGGCTCTGGAAACACCATATATTTT.

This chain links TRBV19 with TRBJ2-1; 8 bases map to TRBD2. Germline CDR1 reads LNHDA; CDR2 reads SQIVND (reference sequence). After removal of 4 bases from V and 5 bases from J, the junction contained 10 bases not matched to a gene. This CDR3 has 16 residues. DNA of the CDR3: TGTGCCAGTAGTAGGGGCGGGGGGCCCCGGAACAATGAGCAGTTCTTC. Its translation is CASSRGGGPRNNEQFF. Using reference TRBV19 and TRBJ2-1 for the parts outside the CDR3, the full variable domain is DGGITQSPKYLFRKEGQNVTLSCEQNLNHDAMYWYRQDPGQGLRLIYYSQIVNDFQKGDIAEGYSVSREKKESFPLTVTSAQKNPTAFYLCASSRGGGPRNNEQFFGPGTRLTVL.

The CDR3 spells CASSLGGRDTEAFF. CDR3 coding DNA: TGTGCCAGCAGTTTGGGGGGGAGGGACACTGAAGCTTTCTTT. The chain recombines TRBV28 with TRBJ1-1; TRBD1 might be the D (5 bases). The germline CDR1 and CDR2 sequences are MDHEN and SYDVKM. The CDR3 sequence is 14 residues long. V was trimmed by 3 bases and J by 3 bases, leaving 11 bases between them.

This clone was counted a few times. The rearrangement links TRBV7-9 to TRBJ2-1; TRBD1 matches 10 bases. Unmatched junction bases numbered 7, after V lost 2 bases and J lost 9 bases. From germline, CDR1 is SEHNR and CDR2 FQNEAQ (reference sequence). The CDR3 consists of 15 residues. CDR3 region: CASSLRDRGQLEQFF. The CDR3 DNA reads TGTGCCAGCAGCTTACGGGACAGGGGTCAGCTTGAGCAGTTCTTC. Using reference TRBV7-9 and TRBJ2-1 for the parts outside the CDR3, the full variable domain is DTGVSQNPRHKITKRGQNVTFRCDPISEHNRLYWYRQTLGQGPEFLTYFQNEAQLEKSRLLSDRFSAERPKGSFSTLEIQRTEQGDSAMYLCASSLRDRGQLEQFFGPGTRLTVL.

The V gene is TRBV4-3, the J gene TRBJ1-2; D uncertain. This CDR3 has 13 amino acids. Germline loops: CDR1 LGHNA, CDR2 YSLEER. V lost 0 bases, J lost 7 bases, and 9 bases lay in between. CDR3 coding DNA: TGCGCCAGCAGCCAAGAGTCAGCGGGTGGCTACACCTTC. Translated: CASSQESAGGYTF.

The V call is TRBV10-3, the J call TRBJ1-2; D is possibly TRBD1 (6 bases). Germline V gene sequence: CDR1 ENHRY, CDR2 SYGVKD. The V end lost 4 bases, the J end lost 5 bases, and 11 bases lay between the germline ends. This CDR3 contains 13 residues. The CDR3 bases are TGTGCCATCAGTGCCCCCACAGGGTATGGCTACACCTTC. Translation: CAISAPTGYGYTF.

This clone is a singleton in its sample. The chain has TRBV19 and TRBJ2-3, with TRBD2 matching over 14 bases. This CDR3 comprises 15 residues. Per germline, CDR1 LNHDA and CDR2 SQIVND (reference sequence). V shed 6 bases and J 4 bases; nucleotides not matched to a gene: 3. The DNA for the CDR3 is TGTGCCAGTAGGGGACTAGCGGGAGAATCAGATACGCAGTATTTT. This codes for CASRGLAGESDTQYF. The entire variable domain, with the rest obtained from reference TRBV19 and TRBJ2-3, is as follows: DGGITQSPKYLFRKEGQNVTLSCEQNLNHDAMYWYRQDPGQGLRLIYYSQIVNDFQKGDIAEGYSVSREKKESFPLTVTSAQKNPTAFYLCASRGLAGESDTQYFGPGTRLTVL.

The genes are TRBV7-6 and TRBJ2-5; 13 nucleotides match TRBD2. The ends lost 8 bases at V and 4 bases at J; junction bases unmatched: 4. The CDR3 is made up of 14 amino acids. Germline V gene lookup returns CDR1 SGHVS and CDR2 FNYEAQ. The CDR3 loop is CASGGLAGSETQYF. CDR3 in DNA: TGTGCCAGCGGGGGACTAGCGGGGTCAGAGACCCAGTACTTC.

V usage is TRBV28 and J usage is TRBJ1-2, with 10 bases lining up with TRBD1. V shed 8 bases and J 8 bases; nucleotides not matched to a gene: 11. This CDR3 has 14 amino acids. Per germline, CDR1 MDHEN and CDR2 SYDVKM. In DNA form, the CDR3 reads TGTGCCAGCGGAGACAGGGGGCTGGGGCTGGGCTACACCTTC. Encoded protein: CASGDRGLGLGYTF.

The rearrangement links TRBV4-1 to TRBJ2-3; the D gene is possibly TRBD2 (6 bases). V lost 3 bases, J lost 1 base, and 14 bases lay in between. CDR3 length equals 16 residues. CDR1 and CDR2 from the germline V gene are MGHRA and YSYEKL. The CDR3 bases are TGCGCCAGCAGCCACGTAAGTAGCGGACGCACAGATACGCAGTATTTT. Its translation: CASSHVSSGRTDTQYF.